The 25 T cell receptor beta chains below come from one sample, sequenced in a study of response to subunit inactivated influenza vaccine. TCRdb recomputed calls from the RT-PCR reads with MiXCR, one row per CDR3 protein. This sample has about 500,000 distinct CDR3 sequences, with approximately 13% found just once. The starting material was PBMCs from blood, obtained around seven weeks after vaccination. The source of these receptors is a man aged 45 to 65 who received an inactivated influenza vaccine.

CDR3 DNA sequence: TGCAGTGCTAAAGTACAGCGGTATGGTACCTACGAGCAGTACTTC. Translating gives CSAKVQRYGTYEQYF. The gene calls are TRBV20-1 and TRBJ2-7; TRBD2 is a possible D gene (5 bases). CDR1 DFQATT and CDR2 SNEGSKA come from the germline V gene (reference sequence). The CDR3 covers 15 residues. Trimming pared 4 bases from V and 2 bases from J, leaving 18 bases between.

Many counts were recorded for this clonotype. The chain links TRBV12-3 or TRBV12-4 to TRBJ2-5, with a possible D match to TRBD1 (5 bases). There are 14 residues in the CDR3. V lost 3 bases, J lost 2 bases, and 10 bases lay in between. The DNA of the CDR3 is TGTGCCAGCAGTTTTTTTGGGGCGCAAGAGACCCAGTACTTC. It encodes CASSFFGAQETQYF.

The chain employs TRBV6-5 and TRBJ1-2; 7 positions agree with TRBD1. Germline V gives CDR1 MNHEY, CDR2 SVGAGI. Trimming removed 1 base from V and 3 bases from J; junction bases left unmatched: 5. The CDR3 has 15 residues. CDR3 sequence: CASSYLEGGHYGYTF. DNA for the CDR3: TGTGCCAGCAGTTACTTAGAAGGGGGCCACTATGGCTACACCTTC.

The chain has TRBV20-1 and TRBJ2-7, with 8 bases identical to TRBD2. V was clipped by 4 bases and J by 3 bases; unmatched bases: 11. Germline V gene data show CDR1 as DFQATT and CDR2 as SNEGSKA (reference sequence). This CDR3 spans 15 amino acids. CDR3 sequence reads: CSATTGTRRNYEQYF. The CDR3 nucleotides are TGCAGTGCTACTACCGGGACTAGGAGAAACTACGAGCAGTACTTC.

This clonotype was found a few times. The J gene is TRBJ1-2, the V gene TRBV12-3 or TRBV12-4, with D perhaps TRBD1 (6 bases). V was pared by 1 base and J by 4 bases, with 13 bases between. The CDR3 is 15 residues long. The CDR3 DNA reads as TGTGCCAGCAGTTTAGGCGTGGGGGGCGCCTATGGCTACACCTTC. Translated, it gives CASSLGVGGAYGYTF.

This clonotype showed up just a few times. The rearrangement links TRBV7-2 to TRBJ2-7, with D possibly TRBD2 on 5 matching bases. The germline V and J ends were trimmed by 3 bases and 3 bases, with 12 bases remaining between them. The CDR3 loop spans 14 amino acids. Germline lookup yields CDR1 SGHTA and CDR2 FQGNSA. The CDR3 DNA follows: TGTGCCAGCAGCTTCGATAGTGGGAGCTACGAGCAGTACTTC. Protein product: CASSFDSGSYEQYF. The whole variable domain, remainder taken from reference TRBV7-2 and TRBJ2-7, is GAGVSQSPSNKVTEKGKDVELRCDPISGHTALYWYRQSLGQGLEFLIYFQGNSAPDKSGLPSDRFSAERTGGSVSTLTIQRTQQEDSAVYLCASSFDSGSYEQYFGPGTRLTVT.

This clonotype has at least ten counts. The chain employs TRBV7-2 and TRBJ2-7; TRBD2 matches at 7 bases. V gave up 4 bases and J gave up 7 bases; unmatched junction bases: 7. This CDR3 contains 13 residues. Germline V gene data show CDR1 as SGHTA and CDR2 as FQGNSA. The DNA for the CDR3 is TGTGCCAGCAGCTCCGGGACTAAAGCAGAGCAGTACTTC. Translated: CASSSGTKAEQYF. The entire variable domain, with the rest obtained from reference TRBV7-2 and TRBJ2-7, is as follows: GAGVSQSPSNKVTEKGKDVELRCDPISGHTALYWYRQSLGQGLEFLIYFQGNSAPDKSGLPSDRFSAERTGGSVSTLTIQRTQQEDSAVYLCASSSGTKAEQYFGPGTRLTVT.

This clonotype appeared many times. The genes are TRBV12-3 or TRBV12-4 and TRBJ2-1; TRBD2 aligns across 10 bases. This CDR3 comprises 13 residues. V dropped 7 bases and J dropped 7; count of bases not matched to a gene: 4. CDR3 nucleotide sequence: TGTGCCAGCAAAGCGGGGGGGCCTAATGAGCAGTTCTTC. It translates to CASKAGGPNEQFF.

This clonotype was counted only a few times. The rearrangement joins TRBV28 to TRBJ2-5; no clear D. The V end lost 7 bases, the J end lost 9 bases, and 12 bases lay between the germline ends. The CDR3 contains 11 residues. From germline, CDR1 is MDHEN and CDR2 SYDVKM. The CDR3 DNA is TGTGCCAGCACCCTAGGTGAGGCCCAGTACTTC. It translates to CASTLGEAQYF.

This clonotype was recorded a few times. The chain is built from TRBV20-1 and TRBJ2-7, with unresolved D. Germline CDR1 DFQATT, CDR2 SNEGSKA (reference sequence). The CDR3 covers 13 residues. Trimming cost V 2 bases and J 6 bases, with 14 bases left between them. CDR3 amino acids: CSARKQAKVEQYF. The CDR3 region has the DNA TGCAGTGCTAGAAAACAAGCGAAGGTCGAGCAGTACTTC.

The chain joins TRBV20-1 to TRBJ1-5; possible D gene TRBD1, 6 bases. Germline-derived CDR1 and CDR2 are DFQATT and SNEGSKA (reference sequence). This CDR3 has 14 amino acids. The V end was cut by 6 bases, the J end by 11 bases, with 23 bases between. CDR3 residues: CSARRRGVESTQHF. For the CDR3, the DNA is TGCAGTGCAAGACGCAGGGGAGTCGAATCGACCCAGCATTTT.

This clonotype occurred a few times. The chain has TRBV20-1 and TRBJ2-7; 9 bases align to TRBD1. Germline CDR1 reads DFQATT; CDR2 reads SNEGSKA (reference sequence). V shed 4 bases and J 7 bases; nucleotides not matched to a gene: 8. The CDR3 spans 13 residues. The DNA for the CDR3 is TGCAGTGCTAAGGGACAGGGCACCGGGGAGCAGTACTTC. This encodes CSAKGQGTGEQYF.

V usage is TRBV27 and J usage is TRBJ1-5; D uncertain. Trimming pared 8 bases from V and 3 bases from J, leaving 14 bases between. The germline V gene encodes CDR1 MNHEY and CDR2 SMNVEV (reference sequence). The CDR3 covers 14 residues. DNA of the CDR3: TGTGCCAGCCGACCCGGGATGAACAATCAGCCCCAGCATTTT. The encoded protein is CASRPGMNNQPQHF.

Many counts were recorded for this clonotype. V and J are TRBV30 and TRBJ2-3; D ambiguous. V lost 0 bases to trimming and J lost 2 bases, with 9 bases between them. The CDR3 extends over 14 amino acids. Germline CDR1 and CDR2: GTSNPN and SVGIG (reference sequence). The CDR3 nucleotides read TGTGCCTGGAGTGTCGGGCAGAACACAGATACGCAGTATTTT. This codes for CAWSVGQNTDTQYF.

This clonotype appeared a few times. V gene TRBV5-1 combines with J gene TRBJ2-1; the D is unclear. Trimming cost V 0 bases and J 3 bases, with 10 bases left between them. CDR1 and CDR2 (germline): SGHRS, YFSETQ. This CDR3 spans 15 amino acids. In nucleotides, the CDR3 is TGCGCCAGCAGCTTGGATGTGCAGATCTACAATGAGCAGTTCTTC. Its translation is CASSLDVQIYNEQFF. Full variable domain (remainder filled in from reference TRBV5-1 and TRBJ2-1): KAGVTQTPRYLIKTRGQQVTLSCSPISGHRSVSWYQQTPGQGLQFLFEYFSETQRNKGNFPGRFSGRQFSNSRSEMNVSTLELGDSALYLCASSLDVQIYNEQFFGPGTRLTVL.

This chain links TRBV7-9 with TRBJ2-7; D remains unclear. V lost 1 base, J lost 2 bases, and 9 bases lay in between. CDR3 length: 14 residues. Germline loops: CDR1 SEHNR, CDR2 FQNEAQ (reference sequence). CDR3 DNA: TGTGCCAGCAGCTTAGGTTCAACAACCTACGAGCAGTACTTC. Protein sequence: CASSLGSTTYEQYF.

V and J are TRBV30 and TRBJ2-7; 7 bases fit TRBD1. Per germline, CDR1 GTSNPN and CDR2 SVGIG (reference sequence). V dropped 2 bases and J dropped 3; count of bases not matched to a gene: 13. The CDR3 is 16 amino acids. The CDR3 sequence is CAWSKIWDRANYEQYF. The CDR3, as DNA: TGTGCCTGGAGTAAAATATGGGACAGAGCTAACTACGAGCAGTACTTC.

Only a few counts were recorded for this clonotype. The chain joins TRBV6-2 or TRBV6-3 to TRBJ2-7; TRBD2 is a possible D gene (6 bases). This CDR3 spans 15 amino acids. Trimming pared 2 bases from V and 7 bases from J, leaving 18 bases between. The V gene's germline CDR1 is MNHEY and CDR2 SVGEGT. The CDR3 reads CASSYPLGGADEQYF. The CDR3 DNA sequence: TGTGCCAGCAGTTACCCCCTAGGAGGGGCGGATGAGCAGTACTTC.

This clonotype has a count of ten or more. The rearrangement joins TRBV5-4 to TRBJ2-5; unclear D gene. Per germline, CDR1 SGHNT and CDR2 YYREEE (reference sequence). The length of the CDR3 is 13 residues. Trimming removed 6 bases from V and 0 bases from J, with 9 bases in between. The CDR3 region has the DNA TGTGCCAGCACCCACGACGACCAAGAGACCCAGTACTTC. It yields the protein CASTHDDQETQYF.

This clonotype occurred many times. J is TRBJ2-3 and V is TRBV5-1; TRBD2 matches 7 bases. V was clipped by 1 base and J by 2 bases; unmatched bases: 7. CDR1 and CDR2 (germline): SGHRS, YFSETQ. The CDR3 loop spans 16 amino acids. This CDR3 is CASSLWAGVFTDTQYF. CDR3 DNA: TGCGCCAGCAGCTTGTGGGCGGGAGTATTCACAGATACGCAGTATTTT. Filled out from reference TRBV5-1 and TRBJ2-3, the complete variable domain reads KAGVTQTPRYLIKTRGQQVTLSCSPISGHRSVSWYQQTPGQGLQFLFEYFSETQRNKGNFPGRFSGRQFSNSRSEMNVSTLELGDSALYLCASSLWAGVFTDTQYFGPGTRLTVL.

This clonotype was observed a handful of times. The chain has TRBV3-1 and TRBJ2-2; D gene unclear. V gave up 1 base and J gave up 11 bases, with 5 bases separating them. Germline loops: CDR1 LGHDT, CDR2 YNNKEL (reference sequence). The CDR3 is made up of 11 amino acids. The CDR3 is CASSQGLELFF. CDR3 bases: TGTGCCAGCAGCCAAGGCCTTGAGCTGTTTTTT.

The chain uses TRBV4-2 and TRBJ2-1; 10 nucleotides match TRBD2. V lost 0 bases and J lost 1; bases outside the gene matches: 6. The germline gives CDR1 LGHNA, CDR2 YNFKEQ. The CDR3 sequence is 18 residues long. In DNA, the CDR3 is TGTGCCAGCAGCCAAGATTTTGGACTAGCGGTTTCCTACAATGAGCAGTTCTTC. This translates into CASSQDFGLAVSYNEQFF.

This clonotype was detected only a few times. CDR3 coding DNA: TGCGCCAGCACTGACCCCAGGGTATCGCAGTTCTTC. Its protein product is CASTDPRVSQFF. The chain has TRBV5-1 and TRBJ2-1, with a weak D call TRBD1 (5 bases). V dropped 6 bases and J dropped 12 bases, with 16 bases sitting between them. The CDR3 covers 12 residues. CDR1 SGHRS and CDR2 YFSETQ come from the germline V gene.

This clonotype was seen only a few times. V is TRBV20-1 and J is TRBJ1-3, with TRBD1 matching 7 bases. Trimming at V came to 6 bases and at J to 5 bases, leaving 13 bases not matched to a gene. The CDR3 contains 15 residues. Germline CDR1 and CDR2: DFQATT and SNEGSKA (reference sequence). As DNA, the CDR3 is TGCAGTGCCTTACGATTAGGACAGGAGAGAAACACCATATATTTT. Translation: CSALRLGQERNTIYF.

The sample holds a few counts of this clonotype. V is TRBV5-5 and J is TRBJ2-5; TRBD2 matches 13 bases. The CDR3 has 16 amino acids. With V trimmed by 6 bases and J by 5 bases, 10 bases remained unmatched. CDR1 and CDR2 from the germline V gene are SGHKS and YYEKEE (reference sequence). Here the CDR3 reads CASTRTSGGPFETQYF. The DNA of the CDR3 is TGTGCCAGCACTAGGACTAGCGGGGGTCCCTTTGAGACCCAGTACTTC.